This TCR beta chain was captured by sequencing in a study of control samples from healthy donors and cancer patients. The assay was immunoSEQ multiplex PCR, and TCRdb's table has in-frame clones only and misses some. The profile shows 90,000 to 110,000 clones, 83% of them singletons. The CDR3 contains 18 residues. After removal of 5 bases from V and 7 bases from J, the junction contained 14 bases not matched to a gene. CDR1 is MGHRA, CDR2 YSYEKL, per germline. The chain couples TRBV4-1 to TRBJ1-4; 12 bases line up with TRBD1. The source is a woman aged 45 to 65 in good health. The sequenced sample was blood. This CDR3 reads CASSVRDRGHFFSEKLFF. The CDR3 DNA follows: TGCGCCAGCAGCGTCCGGGACAGGGGGCATTTTTTTAGTGAAAAACTGTTTTTT.